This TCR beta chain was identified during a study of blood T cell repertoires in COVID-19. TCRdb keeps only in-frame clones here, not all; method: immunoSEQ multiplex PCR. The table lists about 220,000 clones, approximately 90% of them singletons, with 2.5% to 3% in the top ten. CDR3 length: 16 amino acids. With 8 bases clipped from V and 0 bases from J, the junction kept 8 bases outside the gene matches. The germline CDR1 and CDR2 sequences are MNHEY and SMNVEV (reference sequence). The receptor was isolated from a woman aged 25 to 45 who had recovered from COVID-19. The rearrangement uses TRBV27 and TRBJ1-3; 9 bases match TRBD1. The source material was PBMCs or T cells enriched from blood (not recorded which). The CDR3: CASEGTGPYSGNTIYF. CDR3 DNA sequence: TGTGCCAGCGAGGGGACAGGGCCCTACTCTGGAAACACCATATATTTT.